Below, 30 T cell receptor beta chains from the same sample are listed, as sequenced in a study of blood T cell repertoires in COVID-19 (TCRdb year 2020). Library prep was done by the immunoSEQ multiplex PCR assay. TCRdb carries this immuneACCESS record with in-frame sequences only. Its versions omit some clonotypes, under half of them owing to an unresolved V gene in the studies checked, with the rest unexplained. Here the sample has roughly 300,000 clones; over 75% occur a single time. The top ten constitute 5.3% of the sample. Sample: PBMCs or T cells enriched from blood (not recorded which). Source of these receptors: a woman under 40 who had recovered from COVID-19.

CDR3: CASSIEGAREQYF. The CDR3 DNA is TGTGCCAGTAGTATTGAGGGTGCAAGGGAGCAGTACTTC. V is TRBV19 and J is TRBJ2-7; TRBD2 might be the D (5 bases). The CDR3 runs to 13 residues. V was shortened by 3 bases and J by 7 bases, with 13 bases between the two germline ends. CDR1 and CDR2 (germline): LNHDA, SQIVND (reference sequence).

The chain combines TRBV5-6 with TRBJ1-2; D is ambiguous. From germline, CDR1 is SGHDT and CDR2 YYEEEE. The CDR3 spans 15 residues. V was trimmed by 1 base and J by 2 bases, leaving 12 bases between them. The CDR3 bases are TGTGCCAGCAGCTTGTGGGCAGTGAAAAACTATGGCTACACCTTC. Translating it yields CASSLWAVKNYGYTF.

This chain links TRBV19 with TRBJ1-5; D is perhaps TRBD1 (5 bases). Germline V lookup: CDR1 LNHDA, CDR2 SQIVND (reference sequence). This CDR3 is 14 amino acids long. V dropped 4 bases and J dropped 1 base, with 8 bases sitting between them. The CDR3 DNA reads TGTGCCAGTAGTACCCGACAGAGCAATCAGCCCCAGCATTTT. Translating gives CASSTRQSNQPQHF.

A single count supports this clone. V and J are TRBV10-2 and TRBJ2-3; 9 bases fit TRBD2. Losses at the gene ends were 6 bases for V and 4 bases for J; bases not matched to a gene: 8. Germline loops: CDR1 WSHSY, CDR2 SAAADI. CDR3 length equals 15 residues. As DNA, the CDR3 is TGCGCCAGCAGGGATAGCGGGGGATACTCAGATACGCAGTATTTT. Its protein product is CASRDSGGYSDTQYF.

This rearrangement joins TRBV6-4 to TRBJ1-2; 7 bases match TRBD1. This CDR3 spans 15 amino acids. CDR1 is MRHNA, CDR2 SNTAGT, per germline. V lost 8 bases to trimming and J lost 2 bases; unmatched junction nucleotides: 11. Here the CDR3 DNA reads TGTGCCAGCCGTCCCCTTGACAGGGCCAACTATGGCTACACCTTC. It codes for CASRPLDRANYGYTF.

This rearrangement joins TRBV11-2 to TRBJ1-2; TRBD1 matches at 8 bases. Per germline, CDR1 SGHAT and CDR2 FQNNGV. V lost 5 bases, J lost 8 bases, and 10 bases stayed unmatched. This CDR3 contains 14 residues. For the CDR3, the DNA is TGTGCCAGCAGCCGACCCGGACAGGGAGGCGGCTACACCTTC. This encodes CASSRPGQGGGYTF.

The chain joins TRBV5-1 to TRBJ1-1, with 7 bases matching TRBD1. Germline values: CDR1 SGHRS, CDR2 YFSETQ. This CDR3 region has 14 residues. After removal of 0 bases from V and 2 bases from J, the junction contained 1 base not matched to a gene. The chain's CDR3 is CASSLGGGNTEAFF. CDR3 nucleotides: TGCGCCAGCAGCTTGGGAGGGGGCAACACTGAAGCTTTCTTT.

The rearrangement links TRBV14 to TRBJ2-7, with 9 bases aligning to TRBD1. CDR3 length: 14 amino acids. Germline V CDR1 and CDR2: SGHDN, FVKESK. J was trimmed by 9 bases and V by 1 base; bases with no gene match: 7. The CDR3 sequence: CASSQGDRGAGQYF. In DNA form, the CDR3 reads TGTGCCAGCAGCCAAGGTGACAGGGGGGCCGGGCAGTACTTC. Full variable domain (remainder filled in from reference TRBV14 and TRBJ2-7): EAGVTQFPSHSVIEKGQTVTLRCDPISGHDNLYWYRRVMGKEIKFLLHFVKESKQDESGMPNNRFLAERTGGTYSTLKVQPAELEDSGVYFCASSQGDRGAGQYFGPGTRLTVT.

The V and J genes are TRBV24-1 and TRBJ1-5, with D uncertain. Germline-derived CDR1 and CDR2 are KGHDR and SFDVKD. V shed 3 bases and J shed 7 bases, with 12 bases lying between them. This CDR3 is built from 14 residues. CDR3 protein: CATSDPTTEQPQHF. Here the CDR3 DNA reads TGTGCCACCAGTGATCCCACCACGGAGCAGCCCCAGCATTTT.

In this sample, this clone turned up a few times. This sequence joins TRBV27 and TRBJ1-2; possibly TRBD1 for D (5 bases). V lost 0 bases to trimming and J lost 4 bases, with 12 bases between them. The CDR3 loop spans 15 amino acids. The germline V gene has CDR1 MNHEY and CDR2 SMNVEV (reference sequence). Here the CDR3 DNA reads TGTGCCAGCAGTTTATCGAGCCGACAGTTCTATGGCTACACCTTC. Translated: CASSLSSRQFYGYTF.

J is TRBJ2-7 and V is TRBV9; tentative D call: TRBD1 (5 bases). V shed 4 bases and J shed 5 bases, with 13 bases lying between them. The CDR3 has 13 residues. CDR1 and CDR2 (germline): SGDLS, YYNGEE. Here the CDR3 reads CASSRPPGHEQYF. DNA of the CDR3: TGTGCCAGCAGCCGGCCCCCAGGGCACGAGCAGTACTTC.

The rearrangement uses TRBV5-1 and TRBJ1-4, with 7 bases that match TRBD1. This CDR3 has 15 residues. Germline V gene data show CDR1 as SGHRS and CDR2 as YFSETQ. Trimming at V came to 0 bases and at J to 3 bases, leaving 2 bases not matched to a gene. The CDR3 nucleotides are TGCGCCAGCAGCTTGGAGGGGGCGCCTAATGAAAAACTGTTTTTT. Its protein is CASSLEGAPNEKLFF.

CDR3 protein: CASQLGGNTEAFF. The CDR3 DNA reads as TGTGCCAGCCAGTTAGGGGGAAACACTGAAGCTTTCTTT. This rearrangement joins TRBV19 to TRBJ1-1, with a possible D match to TRBD1 (6 bases). The germline V gene encodes CDR1 LNHDA and CDR2 SQIVND (reference sequence). Deletions cut 9 bases from V and 2 bases from J, with 13 bases between. The CDR3 is 13 amino acids.

This clone showed up just a few times. The rearrangement links TRBV28 to TRBJ2-5, with 10 bases lining up with TRBD2. The J segment lost 5 bases and the V segment lost 4 bases, leaving 10 bases of the junction unmatched. CDR3 length equals 16 residues. Germline V gene data show CDR1 as MDHEN and CDR2 as SYDVKM. This chain's CDR3 is CASSSWSGGESETQYF. The DNA for the CDR3 is TGTGCCAGCAGTTCCTGGAGCGGGGGGGAAAGTGAGACCCAGTACTTC.

The chain combines TRBV11-3 with TRBJ2-1; TRBD1 matches at 7 bases. This CDR3 has 15 residues. Germline V lookup: CDR1 SGHNT, CDR2 YENEEA. The junction had 7 bases not matched to a gene; V was cut back by 2 bases and J by 6 bases. The CDR3 coding sequence is TGTGCCAGCAGCTTACGAGGGGGCCGCGGCAATGAGCAGTTCTTC. This translates into CASSLRGGRGNEQFF.

This sequence joins TRBV3-1 (or the pseudogene TRBV3-2) and TRBJ2-1; 9 positions agree with TRBD2. This CDR3 contains 15 residues. Germline trimming cut 1 base from V and 8 bases from J; bases unmatched to any gene: 6. Per germline, CDR1 LGHDT and CDR2 YNNKEL (reference sequence). The CDR3 DNA reads as TGTGCCAGCAGCCAAGTGCGGGGGGGCCTGGATGAGCAGTTCTTC. Residues: CASSQVRGGLDEQFF.

Turning to this clone: The identical CDR3 is also encoded by other nucleotide sequences in the sample. V gene TRBV4-2 combines with J gene TRBJ2-3; D gene ambiguous. Per the germline V gene, CDR1 is LGHNA and CDR2 is YNFKEQ. This CDR3 is 14 amino acids long. V was clipped by 1 base and J by 2 bases, with 7 bases between them. CDR3 nucleotides: TGTGCCAGCAGCCAAGGCGGCCCCACAGATACGCAGTATTTT. It codes for CASSQGGPTDTQYF.

V gene TRBV5-4 combines with J gene TRBJ2-7; 10 positions agree with TRBD1. The CDR3 covers 15 residues. Germline V gene sequence: CDR1 SGHNT, CDR2 YYREEE (reference sequence). V lost 0 bases, J lost 2 bases, and 2 bases stayed unmatched. This CDR3 is CASSLDGTGAYEQYF. The CDR3 DNA sequence: TGTGCCAGCAGCTTGGATGGGACAGGGGCCTACGAGCAGTACTTC. Based on the CDR3 plus reference TRBV5-4 and TRBJ2-7, the full variable domain is ETGVTQSPTHLIKTRGQQVTLRCSSQSGHNTVSWYQQALGQGPQFIFQYYREEENGRGNFPPRFSGLQFPNYSSELNVNALELDDSALYLCASSLDGTGAYEQYFGPGTRLTVT.

This chain connects TRBV27 to TRBJ2-5; D possibly corresponds to TRBD1 (6 bases). Germline V gene sequence: CDR1 MNHEY, CDR2 SMNVEV (reference sequence). Trimming removed 6 bases from V and 10 bases from J, with 12 bases in between. The CDR3 loop spans 11 amino acids. The DNA of the CDR3 is TGTGCCAGCAGATCCAGGGGCATCCAGTACTTC. Protein: CASRSRGIQYF.

The V and J genes are TRBV5-4 and TRBJ2-3; 9 bases are shared with TRBD2. The V gene's germline CDR1 is SGHNT and CDR2 YYREEE (reference sequence). This CDR3 is 16 amino acids long. V shed 0 bases and J 2 bases; nucleotides not matched to a gene: 4. For the CDR3, the DNA is TGTGCCAGCAGCTTGGGGCGGGGGGGGCACACAGATACGCAGTATTTT. Protein sequence: CASSLGRGGHTDTQYF. Full variable domain (missing parts from reference TRBV5-4 and TRBJ2-3): ETGVTQSPTHLIKTRGQQVTLRCSSQSGHNTVSWYQQALGQGPQFIFQYYREEENGRGNFPPRFSGLQFPNYSSELNVNALELDDSALYLCASSLGRGGHTDTQYFGPGTRLTVL.

The chain joins TRBV2 to TRBJ1-1; 7 bases align to TRBD1. CDR1 SNHLY and CDR2 FYNNEI come from the germline V gene. V lost 6 bases, J lost 6 bases, and 7 bases stayed unmatched. The CDR3 consists of 13 residues. CDR3 sequence: CASRTDRSAEAFF. The CDR3 region has the DNA TGTGCCAGCAGGACGGACAGGTCCGCTGAAGCTTTCTTT.

The V and J genes are TRBV4-3 and TRBJ2-3; the D gene is possibly TRBD2 (5 bases). There are 15 residues in the CDR3. In germline, CDR1 is LGHNA, CDR2 YSLEER. V was cut by 1 base and J by 2 bases, with 10 bases left in between. CDR3 amino acids: CASSQGGLVTDTQYF. DNA for the CDR3: TGCGCCAGCAGCCAAGGTGGACTGGTCACAGATACGCAGTATTTT.

The rearrangement joins TRBV2 to TRBJ2-2; 8 bases line up with TRBD2. CDR1 is SNHLY and CDR2 is FYNNEI in the germline V gene. The CDR3 spans 16 residues. With V trimmed by 6 bases and J by 5 bases, 11 bases remained unmatched. CDR3 sequence reads: CASRQKPGGSTGELFF. The CDR3 DNA follows: TGTGCCAGCAGACAGAAACCGGGGGGGAGTACCGGGGAGCTGTTTTTT.

This clone was found a few times. In DNA, the CDR3 is TGTGCCAGCAGCTTAGGGACAGGGATCCACGAGCAGTACTTC. It specifies CASSLGTGIHEQYF. V gene TRBV7-8 combines with J gene TRBJ2-7; 8 positions match TRBD1. V shed 1 base and J 5 bases; nucleotides not matched to a gene: 4. The germline CDR1 and CDR2 sequences are SGHVS and FQNEAQ. The CDR3 spans 14 residues. Complete variable domain (other parts from reference TRBV7-8 and TRBJ2-7): GAGVSQSPRYKVAKRGQDVALRCDPISGHVSLFWYQQALGQGPEFLTYFQNEAQLDKSGLPSDRFFAERPEGSVSTLKIQRTQQEDSAVYLCASSLGTGIHEQYFGPGTRLTVT.

V usage is TRBV6-5 and J usage is TRBJ1-1, with no clear D. V was cut by 0 bases and J by 0 bases, with 5 bases left in between. The CDR3 runs 14 residues. The germline V gene encodes CDR1 MNHEY and CDR2 SVGAGI. The DNA of the CDR3 is TGTGCCAGCAGTTACTCGGAGGTGAACACTGAAGCTTTCTTT. Its protein is CASSYSEVNTEAFF.

This clone was observed a few times. The rearrangement joins TRBV18 to TRBJ2-7; weak D call: TRBD2 (6 bases). The germline CDR1 and CDR2 sequences are KGHSH and LQKENI. V was cut by 2 bases and J by 6 bases, with 11 bases left in between. This CDR3 spans 13 amino acids. The CDR3 here is CASSPKGGAEQYF. For the CDR3, the DNA is TGTGCCAGCTCACCAAAGGGAGGTGCCGAGCAGTACTTC.

Only a few counts were recorded for this clone. This chain links TRBV5-1 with TRBJ2-6, with D unresolved. The CDR3 is 18 amino acids. Germline V lookup: CDR1 SGHRS, CDR2 YFSETQ. V was clipped by 4 bases and J by 0 bases, with 17 bases between them. The CDR3 DNA follows: TGCGCCAGCAGCCCCACCCTACAGAGATTCTCTGGGGCCAACGTCCTGACTTTC. Its translation: CASSPTLQRFSGANVLTF.

The CDR3, as DNA: TGTGCCAGCAGCGTTAGCGTAGGGGACAGGCCAAATGAAAAACTGTTTTTT. Encoded protein: CASSVSVGDRPNEKLFF. The chain couples TRBV9 to TRBJ1-4, with 8 bases that match TRBD1. Germline values: CDR1 SGDLS, CDR2 YYNGEE. The J segment lost 5 bases and the V segment lost 2 bases, leaving 11 bases of the junction unmatched. This CDR3 is 17 amino acids long.

The chain employs TRBV4-1 and TRBJ1-2; 8 bases map to TRBD1. This CDR3 region has 17 residues. Germline V lookup: CDR1 MGHRA, CDR2 YSYEKL. V lost 3 bases, J lost 1 base, and 10 bases stayed unmatched. CDR3 sequence: CASSHSNRDRRNYGYTF. In DNA form, the CDR3 reads TGCGCCAGCAGCCACTCCAATCGGGACAGGCGTAACTATGGCTACACCTTC.

The gene calls are TRBV6-5 and TRBJ1-2; D is uncertain. Germline V gene data show CDR1 as MNHEY and CDR2 as SVGAGI. This CDR3 spans 12 amino acids. V lost 5 bases and J 5 bases, leaving 9 bases between the germline ends. The CDR3, as DNA: TGTGCCAGCAGTATCGACTATTATGGCTACACCTTC. Translation gives CASSIDYYGYTF.